In this sample, the clone carrying this T cell receptor beta chain turned up many times. This record belongs to a study of neurological immune-mediated disorders. CDR1 and CDR2 from the germline V gene are SGHRS and YFSETQ. The CDR3 is 15 residues long. Trimming pared 0 bases from V and 5 bases from J, leaving 14 bases between. Sequencing runs each generated in excess of 180 million TCR-beta sequences derived from 15-18 subjects. One entry per CDR3 protein results from TCRdb running MiXCR on the 5' RACE reads. The table shows roughly 56,000 distinct CDR3 sequences, with over 10% occurring only once. Unsorted libraries were derived from 2 million PBMCs stored at -80 C.

This sequence was found in a man aged 55 to 70 in good health. The chain employs TRBV5-1 and TRBJ2-5; no reliable D call. Sample: PBMCs. CDR3 in DNA: TGCGCCAGCAGCTTGGCATCCAGGCGAGCGGAGACCCAGTACTTC. It encodes CASSLASRRAETQYF.